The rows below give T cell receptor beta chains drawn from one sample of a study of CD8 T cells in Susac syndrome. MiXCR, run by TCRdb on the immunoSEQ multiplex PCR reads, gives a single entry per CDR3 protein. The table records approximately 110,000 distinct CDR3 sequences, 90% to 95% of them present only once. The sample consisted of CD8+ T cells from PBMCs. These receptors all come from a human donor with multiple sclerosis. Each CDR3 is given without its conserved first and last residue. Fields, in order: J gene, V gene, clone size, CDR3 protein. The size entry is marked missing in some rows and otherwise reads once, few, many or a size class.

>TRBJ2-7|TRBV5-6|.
ASSFNRGLTYEQY
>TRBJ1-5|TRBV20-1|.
SAREGTGYQPQH
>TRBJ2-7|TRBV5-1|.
ASSLVGRSYEQY
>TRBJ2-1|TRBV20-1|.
SARDPRGLSYNEQF
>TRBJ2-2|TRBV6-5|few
ASSYVPENTGELF
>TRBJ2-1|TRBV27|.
ASSLSGASYNEQF
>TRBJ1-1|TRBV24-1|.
ATSGGAPNTEAF
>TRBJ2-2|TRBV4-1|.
AGASDRNTGELF
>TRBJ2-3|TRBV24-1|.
ATSDSGDTQY
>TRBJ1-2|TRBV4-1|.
ASSQQGQGDGYT
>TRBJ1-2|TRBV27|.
ASSLSRGSRGYT
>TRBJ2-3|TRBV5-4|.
ASTLRRENTDTQY
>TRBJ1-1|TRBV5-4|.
ASSLRVAVNTEAF
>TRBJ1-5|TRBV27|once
ASSPLKNSNQPQH
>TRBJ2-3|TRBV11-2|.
ASSFRETSGASTDTQY
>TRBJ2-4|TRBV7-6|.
ASSAGGWGGQAKNIQY
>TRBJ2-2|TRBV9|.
ASSQWGVRNTGELF
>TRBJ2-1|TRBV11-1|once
ASSSYRGYNEQF
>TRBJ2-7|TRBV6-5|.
ASSYSGSPTYEQY
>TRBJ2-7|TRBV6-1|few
ASSEARQGSYEQY
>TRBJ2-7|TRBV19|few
ASSILAYEQY
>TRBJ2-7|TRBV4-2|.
ASSQDLAIGISYEQY
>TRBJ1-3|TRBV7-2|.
ASSLGPGNTIY
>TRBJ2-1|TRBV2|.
ASTTPLAGGLNEQF
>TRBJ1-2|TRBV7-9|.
ASSQGRANYGYT
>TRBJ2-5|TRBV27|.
ASSPAQGAWLTQY
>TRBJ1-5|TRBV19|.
ASSIGNRSNQPQH
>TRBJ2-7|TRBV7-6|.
ASSPPRDRGYEQY